The T cell receptor beta chain under discussion was sequenced for a study of identifying expanded T cells in peripheral blood. V shed 2 bases and J 6 bases; nucleotides not matched to a gene: 8. CDR1 ENHRY and CDR2 SYGVKD come from the germline V gene. The CDR3 runs to 16 residues. Repertoires were generated with immunoSEQ multiplex PCR, while TCRdb's copy carries only in-frame clones and drops some. The sample records under 95,000 clones, 89% being singletons. This TCR derives from a person aged 18-70 years in good health. Sequences were obtained from blood. V usage is TRBV10-3 and J usage is TRBJ1-2, with 11 bases identical to TRBD1. CDR3 bases: TGTGCCATCAGTGAGACAGGACAGGGGGCGGTTAATGGCTACACCTTC. This translates into CAISETGQGAVNGYTF.